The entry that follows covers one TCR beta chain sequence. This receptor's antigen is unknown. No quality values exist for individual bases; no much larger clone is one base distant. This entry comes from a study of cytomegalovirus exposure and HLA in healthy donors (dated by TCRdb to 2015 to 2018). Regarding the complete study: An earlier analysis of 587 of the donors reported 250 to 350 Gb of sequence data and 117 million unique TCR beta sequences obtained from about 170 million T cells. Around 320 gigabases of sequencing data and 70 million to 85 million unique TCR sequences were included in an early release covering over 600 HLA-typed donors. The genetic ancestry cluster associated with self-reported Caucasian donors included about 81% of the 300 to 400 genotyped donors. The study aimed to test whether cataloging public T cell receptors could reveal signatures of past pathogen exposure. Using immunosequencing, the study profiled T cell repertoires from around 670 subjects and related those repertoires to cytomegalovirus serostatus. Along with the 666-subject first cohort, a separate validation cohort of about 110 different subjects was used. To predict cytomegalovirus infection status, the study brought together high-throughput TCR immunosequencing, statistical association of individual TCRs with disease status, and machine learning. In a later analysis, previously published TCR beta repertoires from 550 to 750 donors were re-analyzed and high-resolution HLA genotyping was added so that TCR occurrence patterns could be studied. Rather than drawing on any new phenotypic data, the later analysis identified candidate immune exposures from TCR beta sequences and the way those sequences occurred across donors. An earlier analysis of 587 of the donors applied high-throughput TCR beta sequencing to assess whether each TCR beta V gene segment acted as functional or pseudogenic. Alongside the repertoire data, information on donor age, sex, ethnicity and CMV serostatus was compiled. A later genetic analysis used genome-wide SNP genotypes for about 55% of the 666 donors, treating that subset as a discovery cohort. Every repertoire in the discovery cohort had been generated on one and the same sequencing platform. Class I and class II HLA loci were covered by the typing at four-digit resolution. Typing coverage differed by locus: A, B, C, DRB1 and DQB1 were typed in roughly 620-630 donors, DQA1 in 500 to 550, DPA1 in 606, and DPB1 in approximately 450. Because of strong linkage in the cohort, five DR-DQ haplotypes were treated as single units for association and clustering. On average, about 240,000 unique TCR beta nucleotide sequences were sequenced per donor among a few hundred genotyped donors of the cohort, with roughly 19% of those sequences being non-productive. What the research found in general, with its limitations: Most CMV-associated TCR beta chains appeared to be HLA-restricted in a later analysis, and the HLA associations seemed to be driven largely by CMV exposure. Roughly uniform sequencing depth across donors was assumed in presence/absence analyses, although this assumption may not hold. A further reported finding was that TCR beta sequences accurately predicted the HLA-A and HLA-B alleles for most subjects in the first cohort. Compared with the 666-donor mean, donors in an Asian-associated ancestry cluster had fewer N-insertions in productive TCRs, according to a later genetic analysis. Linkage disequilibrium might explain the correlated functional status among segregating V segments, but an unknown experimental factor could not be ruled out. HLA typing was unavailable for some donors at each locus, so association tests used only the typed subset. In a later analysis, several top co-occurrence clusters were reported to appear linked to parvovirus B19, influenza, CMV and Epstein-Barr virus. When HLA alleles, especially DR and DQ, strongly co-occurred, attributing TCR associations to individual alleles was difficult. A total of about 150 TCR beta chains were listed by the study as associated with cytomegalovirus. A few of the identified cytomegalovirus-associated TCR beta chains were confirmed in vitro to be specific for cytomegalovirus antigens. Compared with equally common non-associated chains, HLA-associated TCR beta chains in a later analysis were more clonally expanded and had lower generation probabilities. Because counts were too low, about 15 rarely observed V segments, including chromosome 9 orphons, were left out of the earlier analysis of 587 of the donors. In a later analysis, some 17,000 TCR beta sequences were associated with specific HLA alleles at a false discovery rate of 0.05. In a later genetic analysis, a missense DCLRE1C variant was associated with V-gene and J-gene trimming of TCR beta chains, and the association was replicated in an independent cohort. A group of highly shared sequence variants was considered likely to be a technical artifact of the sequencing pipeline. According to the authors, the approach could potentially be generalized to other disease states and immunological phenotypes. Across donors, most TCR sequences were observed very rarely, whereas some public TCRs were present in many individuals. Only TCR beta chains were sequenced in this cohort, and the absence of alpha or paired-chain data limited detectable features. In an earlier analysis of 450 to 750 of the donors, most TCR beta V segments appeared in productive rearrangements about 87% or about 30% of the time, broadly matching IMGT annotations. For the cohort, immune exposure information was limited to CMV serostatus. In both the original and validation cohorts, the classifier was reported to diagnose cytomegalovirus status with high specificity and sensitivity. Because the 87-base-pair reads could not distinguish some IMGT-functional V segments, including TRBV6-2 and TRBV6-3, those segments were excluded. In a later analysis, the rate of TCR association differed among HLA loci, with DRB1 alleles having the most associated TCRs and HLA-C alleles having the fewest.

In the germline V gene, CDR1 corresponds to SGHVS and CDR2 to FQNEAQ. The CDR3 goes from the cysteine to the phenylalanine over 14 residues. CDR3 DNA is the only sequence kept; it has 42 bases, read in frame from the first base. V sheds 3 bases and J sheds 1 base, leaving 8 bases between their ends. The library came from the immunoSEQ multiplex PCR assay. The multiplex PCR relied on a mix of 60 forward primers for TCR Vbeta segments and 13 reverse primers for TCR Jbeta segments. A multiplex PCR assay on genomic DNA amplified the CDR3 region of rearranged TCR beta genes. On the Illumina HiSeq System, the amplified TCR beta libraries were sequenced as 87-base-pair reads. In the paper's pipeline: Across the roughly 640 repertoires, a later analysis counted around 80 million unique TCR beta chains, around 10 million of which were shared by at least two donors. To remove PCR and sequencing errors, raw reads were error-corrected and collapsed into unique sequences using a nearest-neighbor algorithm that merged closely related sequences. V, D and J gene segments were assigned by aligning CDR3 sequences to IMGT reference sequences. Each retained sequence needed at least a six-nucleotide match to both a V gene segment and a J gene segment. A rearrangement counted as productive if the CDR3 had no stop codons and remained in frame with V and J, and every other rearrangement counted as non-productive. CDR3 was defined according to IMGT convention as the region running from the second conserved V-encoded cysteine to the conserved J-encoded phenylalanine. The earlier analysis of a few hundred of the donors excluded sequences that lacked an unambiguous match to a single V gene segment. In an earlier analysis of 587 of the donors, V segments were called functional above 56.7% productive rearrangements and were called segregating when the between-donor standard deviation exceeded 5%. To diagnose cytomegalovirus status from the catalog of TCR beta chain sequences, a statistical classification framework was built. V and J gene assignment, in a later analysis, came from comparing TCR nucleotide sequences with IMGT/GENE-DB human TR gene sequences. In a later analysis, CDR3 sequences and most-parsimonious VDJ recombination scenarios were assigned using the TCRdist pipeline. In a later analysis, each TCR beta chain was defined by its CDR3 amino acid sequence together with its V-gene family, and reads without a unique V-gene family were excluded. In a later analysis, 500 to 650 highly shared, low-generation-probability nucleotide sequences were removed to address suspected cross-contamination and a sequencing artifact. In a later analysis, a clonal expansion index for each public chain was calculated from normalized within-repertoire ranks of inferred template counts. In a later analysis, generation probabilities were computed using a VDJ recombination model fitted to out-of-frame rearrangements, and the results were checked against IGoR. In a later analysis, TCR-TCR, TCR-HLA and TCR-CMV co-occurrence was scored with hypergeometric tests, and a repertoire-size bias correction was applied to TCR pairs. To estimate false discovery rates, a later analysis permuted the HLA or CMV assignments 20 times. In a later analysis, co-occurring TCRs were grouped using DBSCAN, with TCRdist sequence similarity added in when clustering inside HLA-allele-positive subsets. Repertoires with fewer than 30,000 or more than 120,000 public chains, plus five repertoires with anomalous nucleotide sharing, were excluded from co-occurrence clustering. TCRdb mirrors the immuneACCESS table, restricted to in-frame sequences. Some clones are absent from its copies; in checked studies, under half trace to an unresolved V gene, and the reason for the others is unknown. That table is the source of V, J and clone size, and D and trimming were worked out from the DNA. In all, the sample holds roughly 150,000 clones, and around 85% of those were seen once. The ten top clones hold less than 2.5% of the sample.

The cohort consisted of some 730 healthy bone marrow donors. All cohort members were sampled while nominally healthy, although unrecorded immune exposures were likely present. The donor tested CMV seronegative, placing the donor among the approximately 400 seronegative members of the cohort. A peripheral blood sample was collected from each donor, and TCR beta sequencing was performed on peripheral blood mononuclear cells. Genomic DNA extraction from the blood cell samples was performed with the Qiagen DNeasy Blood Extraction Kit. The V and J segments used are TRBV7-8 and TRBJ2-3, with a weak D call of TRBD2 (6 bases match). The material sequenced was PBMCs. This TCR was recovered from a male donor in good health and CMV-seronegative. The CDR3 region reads CASSLLARTDTQYF. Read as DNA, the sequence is TGTGCCAGCAGCTTGCTAGCGCGCACAGATACGCAGTATTTT.